What follows are 31 T cell receptor beta chains derived from one specimen sequenced in a study of T cell responses to AZD1222 COVID-19 vaccine. Produced via immunoSEQ multiplex PCR; TCRdb's table is partial and in-frame only. The sample records roughly 66,000 clones, 82% being singletons. Sequencing was performed on peripheral blood, taken on day 0 of AZD1222 vaccination. Every receptor here comes from an adult in good health.

The genes are TRBV19 and TRBJ1-5, with D possibly being TRBD1 (5 bases). The CDR3 has 11 amino acids. Germline V gives CDR1 LNHDA, CDR2 SQIVND (reference sequence). V gave up 3 bases and J gave up 9 bases, with 6 bases separating them. In nucleotides, the CDR3 is TGTGCCAGTAGTATCGGGGGGCCCCAGCATTTT. The encoded protein is CASSIGGPQHF. The full variable domain, with the rest looked up from reference TRBV19 and TRBJ1-5, is DGGITQSPKYLFRKEGQNVTLSCEQNLNHDAMYWYRQDPGQGLRLIYYSQIVNDFQKGDIAEGYSVSREKKESFPLTVTSAQKNPTAFYLCASSIGGPQHFGDGTRLSIL.

The chain carries TRBV24-1 and TRBJ1-1; a weak D match, TRBD1 (5 bases). The CDR3 runs to 14 residues. CDR1 is KGHDR, CDR2 SFDVKD, per germline. Trimming left V 4 bases short and J 1 base short, with 9 bases between. DNA of the CDR3: TGTGCCACCAGTGAAAGGGGCGGGAACACTGAAGCTTTCTTT. This gives the protein CATSERGGNTEAFF.

The V gene is TRBV11-2, the J gene TRBJ1-2, with D perhaps TRBD1 (5 bases). The CDR3 sequence is 15 residues long. V gave up 4 bases and J gave up 6 bases, with 18 bases separating them. Germline lookup yields CDR1 SGHAT and CDR2 FQNNGV. CDR3 residues: CASSSRKGMHDGYTF. DNA of the CDR3: TGTGCCAGCAGCTCGCGAAAGGGGATGCATGATGGCTACACCTTC.

This clone showed up just a few times. This sequence joins TRBV6-5 and TRBJ2-2; no clear D gene. The V gene lost 6 bases and the J gene lost 5 bases, with 10 bases spanning the gap. This CDR3 region has 13 residues. Looked up from germline, CDR1 is MNHEY and CDR2 is SVGAGI. For the CDR3, the DNA is TGTGCCAGCAGGGGGATGTCGACCGGGGAGCTGTTTTTT. This sequence encodes CASRGMSTGELFF.

This clone occurred once. The genes are TRBV11-3 and TRBJ2-5, with 8 bases aligning to TRBD2. The CDR3 runs 14 residues. Losses at the gene ends were 8 bases for V and 5 bases for J; bases not matched to a gene: 10. Germline assignment: CDR1 SGHNT and CDR2 YENEEA. CDR3: CASRTSRSGETQYF. The CDR3 DNA is TGTGCCAGCCGGACTAGCCGGTCCGGGGAGACCCAGTACTTC.

The rearrangement uses TRBV11-2 and TRBJ2-3; D uncertain. The V gene lost 1 base and the J gene lost 0 bases, with 5 bases spanning the gap. The CDR3 covers 14 residues. Per the germline V gene, CDR1 is SGHAT and CDR2 is FQNNGV. CDR3 protein: CASSLVGSTDTQYF. CDR3 in DNA: TGTGCCAGCAGCTTAGTCGGGAGCACAGATACGCAGTATTTT.

The DNA of the CDR3 is TGTGCCAGCAGCTTGGTGGGGTCGGGGGGCCTCGGAAATGGCTACACCTTC. Translated, it gives CASSLVGSGGLGNGYTF. The genes are TRBV5-8 and TRBJ1-2, with D possibly being TRBD1 (6 bases). This CDR3 is 17 amino acids long. Per the germline V gene, CDR1 is SGHTS and CDR2 is YDEGEE. The V and J ends lost 0 bases and 6 bases respectively, with 21 bases between them.

The DNA for the CDR3 is TGCGCCAGCAGCCAGTTCTGGGGCCGGAAGGACACTGAAGCTTTCTTT. This sequence encodes CASSQFWGRKDTEAFF. The V gene is TRBV4-3, the J gene TRBJ1-1; D possibly corresponds to TRBD1 (5 bases). CDR1 and CDR2 from the germline V gene are LGHNA and YSLEER. The CDR3 runs 16 residues. V lost 3 bases and J 3 bases, leaving 17 bases between the germline ends.

This clone came up a few times. The chain carries TRBV7-2 and TRBJ2-1; D is unresolved. The germline V gene encodes CDR1 SGHTA and CDR2 FQGNSA. The CDR3 covers 13 residues. V lost 4 bases to trimming and J lost 8 bases, with 12 bases between them. CDR3 in DNA: TGTGCCAGCAGCTCTGAACTCGCTGATGAGCAGTTCTTC. Translating it yields CASSSELADEQFF. The full variable domain, with the rest looked up from reference TRBV7-2 and TRBJ2-1, is GAGVSQSPSNKVTEKGKDVELRCDPISGHTALYWYRQSLGQGLEFLIYFQGNSAPDKSGLPSDRFSAERTGGSVSTLTIQRTQQEDSAVYLCASSSELADEQFFGPGTRLTVL.

The CDR3 loop reads CASSVPQGAVSYTF. The DNA of the CDR3 is TGTGCCAGCAGTGTGCCACAGGGGGCGGTAAGCTACACCTTC. The chain uses TRBV28 and TRBJ1-2; TRBD1 aligns across 9 bases. Trimming cost V 5 bases and J 9 bases; bases outside gene matches: 10. Germline V gives CDR1 MDHEN, CDR2 SYDVKM. The CDR3 runs 14 residues.

The chain couples TRBV5-1 to TRBJ1-2, with 8 bases that match TRBD1. The CDR3 runs 15 residues. CDR1 SGHRS and CDR2 YFSETQ come from the germline V gene. The J segment lost 8 bases and the V segment lost 4 bases, leaving 13 bases of the junction unmatched. CDR3 nucleotide sequence: TGCGCCAGCAGCCTGGAGGGACAGGCTGCGAGCGGCTACACCTTC. Translating gives CASSLEGQAASGYTF.

This chain joins TRBV6-1 and TRBJ2-1; 7 nucleotides match TRBD2. Germline loops: CDR1 MNHNS, CDR2 SASEGT. The CDR3 extends over 16 amino acids. The junction had 10 bases not matched to a gene; V was cut back by 0 bases and J by 8 bases. The CDR3 loop reads CASSEAAGTFFDEQFF. CDR3 nucleotides: TGTGCCAGCAGTGAAGCAGCGGGGACCTTCTTCGATGAGCAGTTCTTC.

The V gene is TRBV7-2, the J gene TRBJ1-1; D ambiguous. CDR3 length: 15 amino acids. V shed 2 bases and J shed 1 base, with 11 bases lying between them. The germline V gene encodes CDR1 SGHTA and CDR2 FQGNSA. The CDR3 loop is CASSLSRAGNTEAFF. The CDR3 coding sequence is TGTGCCAGCAGCTTATCTCGGGCAGGGAACACTGAAGCTTTCTTT.

This chain connects TRBV2 to TRBJ1-2; D gene unclear. The CDR3 is 12 residues long. Germline assignment: CDR1 SNHLY and CDR2 FYNNEI. Trimming took 6 bases from V and 1 from J, leaving 6 bases between them. CDR3 sequence reads: CASSRINYGYTF. As DNA, the CDR3 is TGTGCCAGCAGCCGGATTAACTATGGCTACACCTTC. The full variable domain, rest sourced from reference TRBV2 and TRBJ1-2, is EPEVTQTPSHQVTQMGQEVILRCVPISNHLYFYWYRQILGQKVEFLVSFYNNEISEKSEIFDDQFSVERPDGSNFTLKIRSTKLEDSAMYFCASSRINYGYTFGSGTRLTVV.

The chain has TRBV7-9 and TRBJ2-1; TRBD2 might be the D (6 bases). Trimming shortened V by 5 bases and J by 0 bases, and 14 bases separated the two germline ends. The length of the CDR3 is 16 residues. Germline CDR1 reads SEHNR; CDR2 reads FQNEAQ (reference sequence). Here the CDR3 reads CASSPWEASSYNEQFF. CDR3 bases: TGTGCCAGCAGCCCCTGGGAGGCCAGCTCCTACAATGAGCAGTTCTTC.

J is TRBJ1-6 and V is TRBV6-1; D remains unclear. The CDR3 sequence is 14 residues long. Trimming took 2 bases from V and 7 from J, leaving 9 bases between them. Germline values: CDR1 MNHNS, CDR2 SASEGT. The CDR3 DNA follows: TGTGCCAGCAGTGAACTGGGTACGAATTCACCCCTCCACTTT. Translation: CASSELGTNSPLHF.

The chain is built from TRBV5-1 and TRBJ1-1; D gene ambiguous. The germline V gene encodes CDR1 SGHRS and CDR2 YFSETQ. Trimming cost V 5 bases and J 3 bases, with 11 bases left between them. The CDR3 sequence is 13 residues long. CDR3 in DNA: TGCGCCAGCAGTTTATCCCGGGACACTGAAGCTTTCTTT. Translating it yields CASSLSRDTEAFF.

With regard to this clone: The same CDR3 can be traced to other DNA sequences in this sample. The V gene is TRBV6-5, the J gene TRBJ1-5, with TRBD1 identical over 8 bases. V lost 6 bases and J lost 4; bases outside the gene matches: 2. Per the germline V gene, CDR1 is MNHEY and CDR2 is SVGAGI. The CDR3 sequence is 13 residues long. CDR3 amino acids: CASRQGGNQPQHF. CDR3 in DNA: TGTGCCAGCAGACAGGGGGGTAATCAGCCCCAGCATTTT.

The gene calls are TRBV5-6 and TRBJ2-5, with D perhaps given as TRBD1 or TRBD2 (6 bases each). CDR3 length equals 16 residues. V gave up 3 bases and J gave up 5 bases, with 20 bases separating them. CDR1 and CDR2 (germline): SGHDT, YYEEEE. The CDR3 region has the DNA TGTGCCAGCAGCTCCGCCGGGGGCCATAACGAGGAGACCCAGTACTTC. Translation gives CASSSAGGHNEETQYF.

The chain couples TRBV18 to TRBJ2-7, with a possible D match to TRBD2 (5 bases). The CDR3 is made up of 13 amino acids. Germline V lookup: CDR1 KGHSH, CDR2 LQKENI. The germline V and J ends were trimmed by 3 bases and 3 bases, with 9 bases remaining between them. CDR3 DNA sequence: TGTGCCAGCTCACCGAGGGAAGGCTACGAGCAGTACTTC. Encoded protein: CASSPREGYEQYF.

The gene calls are TRBV9 and TRBJ2-1; D is ambiguous. V dropped 0 bases and J dropped 3 bases, with 10 bases sitting between them. CDR3 length: 15 amino acids. CDR1 and CDR2 from the germline V gene are SGDLS and YYNGEE. DNA of the CDR3: TGTGCCAGCAGCGTAGGACGCCGAGACTACAATGAGCAGTTCTTC. It codes for CASSVGRRDYNEQFF.

The rearrangement joins TRBV19 to TRBJ1-1, with TRBD1 matching over 7 bases. Germline V gene lookup returns CDR1 LNHDA and CDR2 SQIVND (reference sequence). The junction had 0 bases not matched to a gene; V was cut back by 5 bases and J by 0 bases. The CDR3 spans 13 residues. The CDR3 is CASSDRVNTEAFF. The DNA of the CDR3 is TGTGCCAGTAGTGACAGGGTGAACACTGAAGCTTTCTTT. The full variable domain, with the rest looked up from reference TRBV19 and TRBJ1-1, is DGGITQSPKYLFRKEGQNVTLSCEQNLNHDAMYWYRQDPGQGLRLIYYSQIVNDFQKGDIAEGYSVSREKKESFPLTVTSAQKNPTAFYLCASSDRVNTEAFFGQGTRLTVV.

The genes are TRBV4-3 and TRBJ2-3; perhaps TRBD2 as D (6 bases). V dropped 4 bases and J dropped 3 bases, with 17 bases sitting between them. Germline CDR1 reads LGHNA; CDR2 reads YSLEER. This CDR3 comprises 16 residues. For the CDR3, the DNA is TGCGCCAGCAGCCTGACTCTTAACCGGGGGACAGATACGCAGTATTTT. It specifies CASSLTLNRGTDTQYF.

The chain carries TRBV11-3 and TRBJ2-2; D not certain. Germline V gives CDR1 SGHNT, CDR2 YENEEA. This CDR3 region has 14 residues. The ends were cut back, 0 bases at V and 3 bases at J, with 5 bases in the middle. This chain's CDR3 is CASSLDTYTGELFF. The CDR3 nucleotides are TGTGCCAGCAGCTTAGATACATACACCGGGGAGCTGTTTTTT. Drawing the rest from reference TRBV11-3 and TRBJ2-2, the complete variable domain is EAGVVQSPRYKIIEKKQPVAFWCNPISGHNTLYWYLQNLGQGPELLIRYENEEAVDDSQLPKDRFSAERLKGVDSTLKIQPAELGDSAVYLCASSLDTYTGELFFGEGSRLTVL.

The gene calls are TRBV2 and TRBJ2-7, with D unclear. This CDR3 comprises 12 residues. Germline V lookup: CDR1 SNHLY, CDR2 FYNNEI. V was pared by 4 bases and J by 6 bases, with 10 bases between. CDR3 amino acids: CASSVSNPEQYF. CDR3 nucleotide sequence: TGTGCCAGCAGTGTCTCGAATCCCGAGCAGTACTTC.

The CDR3 protein is CASSDGDRHTEAFF. The CDR3 DNA is TGTGCCAGCAGTGACGGGGACAGGCACACTGAAGCTTTCTTT. The chain has TRBV6-4 and TRBJ1-1; 8 nucleotides align to TRBD1. In germline, CDR1 is MRHNA, CDR2 SNTAGT. This CDR3 has 14 residues. J lost 3 bases, V lost 2 bases, and 2 bases had no gene match.

V and J are TRBV7-9 and TRBJ1-2; 12 bases match TRBD1. CDR3 length equals 17 residues. V shed 5 bases and J 3 bases; nucleotides not matched to a gene: 10. Germline V gene sequence: CDR1 SEHNR, CDR2 FQNEAQ (reference sequence). CDR3 protein: CASSAFGTGGEYYGYTF. The CDR3 DNA reads TGTGCCAGCAGCGCGTTTGGGACAGGGGGCGAGTACTATGGCTACACCTTC.

The chain links TRBV3-1 (or the pseudogene TRBV3-2) to TRBJ2-3; 8 bases match TRBD2. The trim removed 4 bases at V and 1 base at J, leaving 7 bases unmatched. The CDR3 extends over 16 amino acids. Germline V lookup: CDR1 LGHDT, CDR2 YNNKEL (reference sequence). This CDR3 is CASSPNARGGTDTQYF. The CDR3 region has the DNA TGTGCCAGCAGCCCTAACGCGCGGGGGGGCACAGATACGCAGTATTTT.

This chain uses TRBV19 with TRBJ1-1, with 7 bases aligning to TRBD1. CDR1 is LNHDA, CDR2 SQIVND, per germline (reference sequence). V was pared by 7 bases and J by 4 bases, with 15 bases of the junction left unmatched. The CDR3 is made up of 16 amino acids. Written as DNA, the CDR3 is TGTGCCAGTAACCCCTTACCGGGACAGAAGACCACTGAAGCTTTCTTT. This translates into CASNPLPGQKTTEAFF.

The chain combines TRBV19 with TRBJ2-1; 8 nucleotides line up with TRBD2. In germline, CDR1 is LNHDA, CDR2 SQIVND (reference sequence). J gave up 0 bases and V 2 bases, and 0 bases lay outside the gene matches. The CDR3 is 15 amino acids. Here the CDR3 DNA reads TGTGCCAGTAGTATAAGCGGGGGCTCCTACAATGAGCAGTTCTTC. Translation: CASSISGGSYNEQFF.

This chain links TRBV6-4 with TRBJ2-2; D unresolved. Deletions cut 3 bases from V and 2 bases from J, with 10 bases between. The germline V gene has CDR1 MRHNA and CDR2 SNTAGT. There are 15 residues in the CDR3. CDR3 amino acids: CASSETLVNTGELFF. The DNA of the CDR3 is TGTGCCAGCAGTGAGACCCTGGTAAACACCGGGGAGCTGTTTTTT.